The rows below give T cell receptor beta chains drawn from one sample of a study of early T cells in non-severe SARS-CoV-2 infection. TCRdb reprocessed the 5' RACE reads with MiXCR, giving one entry per CDR3 protein. The sample contains about 39,000 distinct CDR3 sequences, 4.5% to 7% of which appear only once. Sequencing was performed on whole blood, taken at baseline. The receptor set was obtained from an adult who was a healthcare worker with PCR-confirmed SARS-CoV-2 infection or an uninfected control (not recorded which). Both conserved end residues are part of each CDR3. A clone size is listed for some rows: how often the clone was seen (once, few, many), or a class if it is expanded.

many,TRBJ1-2,TRBV25-1,CASKGQGGGYTF
many,TRBJ2-7,TRBV20-1,CSAPLVYEQYF
many,TRBJ1-6,TRBV14,CASSRQGTRVNSPLHF
.,TRBJ2-3,TRBV20-1,CSAREPTGWGTDTQYF
few,TRBJ2-3,TRBV5-4,CASSSLSGRGTDTQYF
many,TRBJ1-5,TRBV6-5,CASSYRGRNQPQHF
.,TRBJ2-2,TRBV10-3,CAISVQHLTGELFF
many,TRBJ2-7,TRBV6-5,CATKWGPNSYEQYF
many,TRBJ2-3,TRBV9,CASSVIGGTDTQYF
many,TRBJ1-5,TRBV18,CASSQGTASDQPQHF
many,TRBJ1-2,TRBV27,CASSFSGAVYGYTF
many,TRBJ2-1,TRBV4-2,CASSQVTRNWDWYNEQFF
many,TRBJ2-1,TRBV14,CASSQVGYNEQFF
many,TRBJ2-5,TRBV5-1,CASSLNPLTGGLAQYF
many,TRBJ1-5,TRBV30,CAWTTPGAGQPQHF
.,TRBJ1-1,TRBV6-2/TRBV6-3,CASSYLPTGRTEAFF
few,TRBJ1-2,TRBV11-2,CASSPRGGEYGYTF
many,TRBJ1-5,TRBV18,CASTPTGSDQPQHF
.,TRBJ1-2,TRBV19,CASRQTLFYGYTF
many,TRBJ1-1,TRBV5-6,CASRVQGAGTEAFF
.,TRBJ2-7,TRBV7-8,CASSLGRVPSSYEQYF
many,TRBJ2-3,TRBV6-1,CATSQIDTQYF
once,TRBJ1-3,TRBV10-2,CASSEPVSSGNTIYF
many,TRBJ1-1,TRBV5-4,CASSLGGGTEAFF
many,TRBJ2-3,TRBV7-2,CASSPDRSSTDTQYF
medium-sized,TRBJ1-1,TRBV11-2,CASSFPAPPSPNTEAFF
few,TRBJ1-1,TRBV5-4,CASSPGRLNTEAFF
few,TRBJ2-3,TRBV18,CASSPVTGGSGGDTQYF
many,TRBJ2-7,TRBV7-9,CASSRDTYEQYF
many,TRBJ1-4,TRBV16,CASSLTTNEKLFF
.,TRBJ1-1,TRBV10-2,CASRGMNTEAFF
many,TRBJ2-1,TRBV19,CASSLGTSGTSNEQFF
few,TRBJ2-2,TRBV19,CASSMAIGELFF
many,TRBJ2-7,TRBV20-1,CSASEPGGEQYF
few,TRBJ2-2,TRBV27,CASSLPGYTGELFF
many,TRBJ2-3,TRBV29-1,CSVGELDTQYF
many,TRBJ1-5,TRBV4-2,CASSQEEGGNQPQHF
few,TRBJ2-1,TRBV7-2,CASSFRNYNEQFF
many,TRBJ1-5,TRBV20-1,CSAKERNQPQHF
many,TRBJ1-5,TRBV2,CASSVKKGIEGVGQPQHF
few,TRBJ2-7,TRBV13,CASSLGGLKSYEQYF